The clone carrying this T cell receptor (beta chain) was picked up one time. Antigen unknown. TCRdb's table, derived via immunoSEQ multiplex PCR, lists solely in-frame clones and lacks some. The sample holds 180,000 or so clones, 93% seen once. The data are from a study of T cell responses to AZD1222 COVID-19 vaccine. General study points: Donors were mostly white British, more females; clonal diversity possibly underestimated. Dominant at 160-218 and 743-854, vaccine-associated CD4 TCRs also spanned spike.

CDR3 length: 15 amino acids. The J segment lost 0 bases and the V segment lost 4 bases, leaving 5 bases of the junction unmatched. The germline V gene encodes CDR1 MGHDK and CDR2 SYGVNS. The TCR was taken from an adult in good health. The gene calls are TRBV25-1 and TRBJ1-2; 7 bases agree with TRBD1. Sample: peripheral blood, taken on day 0 of AZD1222 vaccination. CDR3: CASSGKQGPNYGYTF. The CDR3 DNA reads as TGTGCCAGCAGTGGAAAACAGGGGCCTAACTATGGCTACACCTTC.